The 7 T cell receptor beta chains reported below all come from one sample, sequenced in a study of cytomegalovirus exposure and HLA in healthy donors. In the PCR, 60 Vbeta and 13 Jbeta primers were used. Method: immunoSEQ multiplex PCR; TCRdb's copy keeps in-frame clones and lacks some. The top ten clones hold 9.7% of a sample with about 160,000 clones, about 80% of them seen once. Sequencing input: PBMCs. These receptors all stem from a man aged 18 to 29 in good health and CMV-seropositive.

This chain joins TRBV6-5 and TRBJ1-4; a weak D match, TRBD1 (6 bases). V gave up 0 bases and J gave up 6 bases, with 14 bases separating them. The germline V gene encodes CDR1 MNHEY and CDR2 SVGAGI. The CDR3 sequence is 16 residues long. For the CDR3, the DNA is TGTGCCAGCAGTTACTCGTGGGGGGGCGCGGATGAAAAACTGTTTTTT. Amino acid sequence: CASSYSWGGADEKLFF.

The chain has TRBV4-1 and TRBJ2-1; D is perhaps TRBD2 (5 bases). The CDR3 consists of 14 residues. Between the trimmed V and J ends, which lost 1 base and 6 bases, there was a span of 10 bases. Looked up from germline, CDR1 is MGHRA and CDR2 is YSYEKL. The CDR3 sequence: CASSQVGRPNEQFF. The DNA for the CDR3 is TGCGCCAGCAGCCAAGTGGGGAGACCCAATGAGCAGTTCTTC.

This clone was picked up one time. The rearrangement links TRBV30 to TRBJ1-2; no clear D. With 3 bases removed from V and 0 bases from J, the gap between germline ends came to 14 bases. CDR3 length: 15 residues. Germline loops: CDR1 GTSNPN, CDR2 SVGIG (reference sequence). CDR3 in DNA: TGTGCCTGGAGCGCCCCTGCCGCTACTAACTATGGCTACACCTTC. Translated, it gives CAWSAPAATNYGYTF.

This clone was seen just once. The chain has TRBV5-6 and TRBJ2-5, with 15 bases lining up with TRBD2. The CDR3 is 17 amino acids. The germline CDR1 and CDR2 sequences are SGHDT and YYEEEE. V lost 2 bases, J lost 3 bases, and 5 bases stayed unmatched. CDR3: CASSFGLAGGPKETQYF. The DNA for the CDR3 is TGTGCCAGCAGCTTCGGACTAGCGGGAGGGCCGAAAGAGACCCAGTACTTC.

The V call is TRBV2, the J call TRBJ1-1; D possibly corresponds to TRBD1 (5 bases). The V gene's germline CDR1 is SNHLY and CDR2 FYNNEI. The length of the CDR3 is 13 residues. The germline V and J ends were trimmed by 8 bases and 4 bases, with 14 bases remaining between them. The DNA of the CDR3 is TGTGCCAGCGGGGACTCCTACTCCACTGAAGCTTTCTTT. Amino acid sequence: CASGDSYSTEAFF.

The chain is built from TRBV4-3 and TRBJ2-5; 8 bases agree with TRBD1. V gave up 4 bases and J gave up 1 base; unmatched junction bases: 17. This CDR3 comprises 19 residues. Germline CDR1 is LGHNA and CDR2 is YSLEER. In DNA, the CDR3 is TGCGCCAGCAGCCCGAAGGGGACAGGACGCGAAGGTAGCCAAGAGACCCAGTACTTC. Residues: CASSPKGTGREGSQETQYF.

The chain uses TRBV12-5 and TRBJ2-1; D is possibly TRBD2 (5 bases). Trimming pared 6 bases from V and 2 bases from J, leaving 14 bases between. CDR1 and CDR2 from the germline V gene are LGHNT and FRNRAP. CDR3 size: 15 residues. Here the CDR3 reads CASGRTSRPYNEQFF. For the CDR3, the DNA is TGTGCTAGTGGCCGAACTAGTCGGCCCTACAATGAGCAGTTCTTC. The full variable domain, completed using reference TRBV12-5 and TRBJ2-1, is DARVTQTPRHKVTEMGQEVTMRCQPILGHNTVFWYRQTMMQGLELLAYFRNRAPLDDSGMPKDRFSAEMPDATLATLKIQPSEPRDSAVYFCASGRTSRPYNEQFFGPGTRLTVL.